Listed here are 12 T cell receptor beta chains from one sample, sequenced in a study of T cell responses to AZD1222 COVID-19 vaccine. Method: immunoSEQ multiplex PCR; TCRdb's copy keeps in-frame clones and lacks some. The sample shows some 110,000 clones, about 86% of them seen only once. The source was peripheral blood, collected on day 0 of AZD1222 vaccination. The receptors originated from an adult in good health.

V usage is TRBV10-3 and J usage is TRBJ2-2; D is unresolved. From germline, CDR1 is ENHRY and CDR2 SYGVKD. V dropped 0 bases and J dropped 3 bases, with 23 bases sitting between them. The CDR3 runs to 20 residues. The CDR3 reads CAISESKVGRPTRYTGELFF. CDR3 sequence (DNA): TGTGCCATCAGTGAGTCGAAGGTCGGACGCCCCACGCGATACACCGGGGAGCTGTTTTTT.

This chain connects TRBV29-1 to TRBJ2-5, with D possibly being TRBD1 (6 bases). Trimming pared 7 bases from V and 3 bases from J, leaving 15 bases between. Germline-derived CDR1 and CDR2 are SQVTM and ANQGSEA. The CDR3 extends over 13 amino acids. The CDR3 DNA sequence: TGCAGCGCTAATGCCCACAGGGAAGAGACCCAGTACTTC. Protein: CSANAHREETQYF.

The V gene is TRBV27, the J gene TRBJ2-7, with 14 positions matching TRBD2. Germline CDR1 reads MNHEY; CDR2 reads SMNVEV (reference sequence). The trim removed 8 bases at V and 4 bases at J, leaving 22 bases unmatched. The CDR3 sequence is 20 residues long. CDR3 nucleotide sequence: TGTGCCAGCCTACCCAGATCGCCGGGACTAGCGGGAGAAGGGTGGTACGAGCAGTACTTC. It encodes CASLPRSPGLAGEGWYEQYF.

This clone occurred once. The CDR3 here is CATSDTRQGYDQPQHF. Written as DNA, the CDR3 is TGTGCCACCAGTGATACCCGACAGGGTTATGATCAGCCCCAGCATTTT. This chain joins TRBV24-1 and TRBJ1-5; TRBD1 matches 7 bases. The ends lost 3 bases at V and 5 bases at J; junction bases unmatched: 9. The CDR3 runs to 16 residues. The V gene's germline CDR1 is KGHDR and CDR2 SFDVKD.

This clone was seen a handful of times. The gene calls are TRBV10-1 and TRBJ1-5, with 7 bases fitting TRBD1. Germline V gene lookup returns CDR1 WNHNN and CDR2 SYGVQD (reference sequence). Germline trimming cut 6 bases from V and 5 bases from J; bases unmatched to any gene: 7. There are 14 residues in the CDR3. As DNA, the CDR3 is TGCGCCAGCAGACGTGACAGGGCCGATCAGCCCCAGCATTTT. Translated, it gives CASRRDRADQPQHF.

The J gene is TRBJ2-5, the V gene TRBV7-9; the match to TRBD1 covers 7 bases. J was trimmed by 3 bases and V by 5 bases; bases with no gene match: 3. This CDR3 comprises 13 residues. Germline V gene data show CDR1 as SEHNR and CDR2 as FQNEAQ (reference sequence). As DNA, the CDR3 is TGTGCCAGCAGCCTGACAGGGAAAGAGACCCAGTACTTC. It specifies CASSLTGKETQYF.

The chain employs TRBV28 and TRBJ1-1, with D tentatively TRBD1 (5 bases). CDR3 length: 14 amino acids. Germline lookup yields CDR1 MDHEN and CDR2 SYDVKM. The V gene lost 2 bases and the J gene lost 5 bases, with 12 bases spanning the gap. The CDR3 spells CASSLRTQRTEAFF. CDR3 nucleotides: TGTGCCAGCAGTTTAAGGACACAGAGAACTGAAGCTTTCTTT.

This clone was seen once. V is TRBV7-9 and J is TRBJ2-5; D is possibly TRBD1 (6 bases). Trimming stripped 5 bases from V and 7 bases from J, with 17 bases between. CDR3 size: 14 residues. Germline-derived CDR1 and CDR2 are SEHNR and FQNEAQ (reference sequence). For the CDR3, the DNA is TGTGCCAGCAGCCCTGTGGTAGGGGGTTGGACCCAGTACTTC. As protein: CASSPVVGGWTQYF.

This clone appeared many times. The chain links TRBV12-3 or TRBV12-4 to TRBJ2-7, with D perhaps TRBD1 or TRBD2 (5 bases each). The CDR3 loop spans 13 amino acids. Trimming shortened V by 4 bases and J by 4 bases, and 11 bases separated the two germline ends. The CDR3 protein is CASSWGEGYEQYF. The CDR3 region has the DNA TGTGCCAGCAGTTGGGGCGAGGGTTACGAGCAGTACTTC.

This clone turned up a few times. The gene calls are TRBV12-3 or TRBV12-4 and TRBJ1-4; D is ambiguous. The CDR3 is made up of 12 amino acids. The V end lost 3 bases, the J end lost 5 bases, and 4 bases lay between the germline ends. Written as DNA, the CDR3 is TGTGCCAGCAGTTTGGGGAATGAAAAACTGTTTTTT. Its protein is CASSLGNEKLFF.

This CDR3 is CASSSFAVDSSYEQYF. The CDR3 DNA reads as TGTGCCAGCAGTTCGTTCGCCGTGGACAGCTCCTACGAGCAGTACTTC. The J gene is TRBJ2-7, the V gene TRBV6-5; perhaps TRBD1 as D (6 bases). Germline V CDR1 and CDR2: MNHEY, SVGAGI. Trimming stripped 4 bases from V and 0 bases from J, with 16 bases between. This CDR3 has 16 residues.

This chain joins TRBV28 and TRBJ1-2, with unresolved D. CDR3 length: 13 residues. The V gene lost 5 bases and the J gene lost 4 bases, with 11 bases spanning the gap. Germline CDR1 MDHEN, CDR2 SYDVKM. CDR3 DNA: TGTGCCAGCAGTCCTACAGATAGCTATGGCTACACCTTC. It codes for CASSPTDSYGYTF.